This T cell receptor (beta chain) was found in a study of OX40 agonist ivuxolimab in advanced cancers. Looking at the study overall: There were three patients with partial responses, one having hepatocellular carcinoma and two cutaneous melanoma.

Profiled with immunoSEQ multiplex PCR; TCRdb holds only in-frame clones, not every one. The profile covers around 80,000 clones, with roughly 90% appearing a single time and approximately 0.19% taken by the ten largest. The trim removed 4 bases at V and 5 bases at J, leaving 6 bases unmatched. The length of the CDR3 is 15 residues. Germline-derived CDR1 and CDR2 are SGHRS and YFSETQ. The sample was CD4+ or CD8+ T cells sorted from blood, taken in a trial of the OX40 agonist ivuxolimab. The clonotype was recovered from an adult with an advanced solid tumor such as melanoma, head and neck, liver or kidney cancer. V is TRBV5-1 and J is TRBJ1-1; 12 bases align to TRBD1. This chain's CDR3 is CASSPGQGAGTEAFF. The DNA for the CDR3 is TGCGCCAGCAGCCCGGGACAGGGGGCGGGTACTGAAGCTTTCTTT.